The following is a T cell receptor beta chain sequence with its context. The antigen remains undetermined. The Oncomine TCR Beta short-read assay sequenced DNA from cultured CD4+ T cells. Via MiXCR, TCRdb re-called the PCR reads, giving one row per CDR3 protein. The repertoire consists of fewer than 9,500 distinct CDR3 sequences, with more than 45% occurring once and the leading ten covering 27%. CDR3 length equals 12 residues. In germline, CDR1 is DFQATT, CDR2 SNEGSKA (reference sequence). Trimming cost V 3 bases and J 8 bases, with 11 bases left between them. These data belong to a study of vaccination and CD4 T cells after COVID-19. Findings and caveats of the study: In convalescent patients, 304 of 307 vaccine-specific clones were mono-reactive for SARS-CoV-2 spike.

Treatment given: approximately 10-day PBMC culture with coronavirus spike peptide pools or control peptides (ViraFEST assay). Those CD4+ T cells from the unexposed donor predate the COVID-19 pandemic (2011-2018). This sequence originates from a human donor in good health. The source material was CD4+ T cells from blood, cultured in vitro. V and J are TRBV20-1 and TRBJ2-1; weak D call: TRBD2 (6 bases). CDR3 sequence reads: CSASGSWDEQFF. CDR3 DNA sequence: TGCAGTGCTAGCGGGAGTTGGGATGAGCAGTTCTTC.